The T cell receptor beta chain under discussion was sequenced for a study of T-cell reconstitution after alpha-beta-depleted transplantation in children. Germline CDR1 reads DFQATT; CDR2 reads SNEGSKA (reference sequence). V lost 3 bases, J lost 8 bases, and 11 bases stayed unmatched. CDR3 length: 14 residues. Preparation of the TCRbeta library was carried out with unique molecular identifiers. TCRdb ran MiXCR on the PCR reads and lists one entry per CDR3 protein. The table lists some 500,000 distinct CDR3 sequences, about 31% of them singletons. This clonotype was counted a few times. The receptor was derived from a human donor who donated a stem cell graft to a child with aplastic anemia. This sequence joins TRBV20-1 and TRBJ2-3, with 7 bases that match TRBD2. The input for sequencing was PBMCs from the stem cell graft donor, taken from the stem cell graft. The CDR3 coding sequence is TGCAGTGCTAGGGAAGCGGGAAATTTTGGTACGCAGTATTTT. Amino acids: CSAREAGNFGTQYF.